This TCR beta chain was obtained from a study of identical twins. TCRdb re-analysed the 5' RACE reads in MiXCR, keeping a single row per CDR3 protein. The sample has around 500,000 distinct CDR3 sequences, 12% to 15% seen once; the top ten hold more than 0.5%. The CDR3 consists of 12 residues. Germline V gives CDR1 SGHRS, CDR2 YFSETQ. The V and J ends lost 7 bases and 4 bases respectively, with 11 bases between them. This same sample was also part of a study on yellow fever vaccine responses in identical twins.

The V and J genes are TRBV5-1 and TRBJ2-5; the D gene could be TRBD1 or TRBD2 (5 bases each). Sequencing used CD4+ T cells sorted from blood. The origin of this receptor is a woman in her late teens or twenties in good health. The CDR3 region has the DNA TGCGCCAGCCGGGACCTCCTAGAGACCCAGTACTTC. This codes for CASRDLLETQYF.